One sample yielded the 6 T cell receptor beta chains listed below, sequenced in a study of T cell responses to AZD1222 COVID-19 vaccine. Libraries were prepared by immunoSEQ multiplex PCR; TCRdb keeps only in-frame clonotypes and omits some of them. Of fewer than 200,000 clones listed, 94% are singletons. Specimen: peripheral blood, collected 28 days after the second AZD1222 dose. The receptor source for this set is an adult who received the AZD1222 COVID-19 vaccine.

This rearrangement joins TRBV5-1 to TRBJ2-2; D is unclear. CDR3 length equals 16 residues. V gave up 0 bases and J gave up 1 base, with 10 bases separating them. CDR1 and CDR2 from the germline V gene are SGHRS and YFSETQ. The CDR3 DNA reads as TGCGCCAGCAGCTTGGCCTATATCGAGAACACCGGGGAGCTGTTTTTT. Protein product: CASSLAYIENTGELFF.

This chain uses TRBV3-1 (or the pseudogene TRBV3-2) with TRBJ1-5, with TRBD1 matching 9 bases. The CDR3 spans 16 residues. After removal of 3 bases from V and 3 bases from J, the junction contained 6 bases not matched to a gene. Germline CDR1 is LGHDT and CDR2 is YNNKEL (reference sequence). The CDR3 nucleotides are TGTGCCAGCAGCCAGGGGACAGGGAACAACAATCAGCCCCAGCATTTT. It encodes CASSQGTGNNNQPQHF.

This clone appeared a few times. The chain combines TRBV4-1 with TRBJ2-5, with D uncertain. Germline loops: CDR1 MGHRA, CDR2 YSYEKL. The V and J ends lost 6 bases and 2 bases respectively, with 19 bases between them. This CDR3 contains 16 residues. CDR3 coding DNA: TGCGCCAGCAGGCCAAACATCTGGGATCCTCAAGAGACCCAGTACTTC. Translated: CASRPNIWDPQETQYF.

The chain recombines TRBV19 with TRBJ1-2; TRBD1 is a possible D gene (5 bases). Trimming took off 3 bases at V and 8 bases at J, with 10 bases between the two ends. The CDR3 sequence is 12 residues long. The germline V gene encodes CDR1 LNHDA and CDR2 SQIVND (reference sequence). The CDR3 region is CASSIGASGYTF. The CDR3 nucleotides read TGTGCCAGTAGTATCGGGGCCAGCGGCTACACCTTC.

The V gene is TRBV4-3, the J gene TRBJ1-4; D ambiguous. The V end lost 1 base, the J end lost 7 bases, and 10 bases lay between the germline ends. This CDR3 spans 14 amino acids. Germline CDR1 is LGHNA and CDR2 is YSLEER. The CDR3 spells CASSQGVVSEKLFF. The CDR3 DNA reads TGCGCCAGCAGCCAAGGGGTAGTGAGTGAAAAACTGTTTTTT.

This clone was detected once. The J gene is TRBJ1-2, the V gene TRBV5-1; D possibly corresponds to TRBD1 (6 bases). The V gene lost 2 bases and the J gene lost 7 bases, with 18 bases spanning the gap. CDR1 SGHRS and CDR2 YFSETQ come from the germline V gene. This CDR3 region has 15 residues. In DNA, the CDR3 is TGCGCCAGCAGCTTAGACTGGGGGCTGGGAGGTGGCTACACCTTC. Translated: CASSLDWGLGGGYTF.